This paragraph covers one T cell receptor beta chain sequence. Those enrolled, adults aged 18 to 89 years, came from fewer than 25 US areas. Cohorts were determined from participant-reported clinical history. The data derive from a study of blood T cell repertoires in COVID-19. The CDR3 spans 16 residues. Germline assignment: CDR1 ENHRY and CDR2 SYGVKD. The germline V and J ends were trimmed by 3 bases and 1 base, with 15 bases remaining between them. Produced via immunoSEQ multiplex PCR; TCRdb's table is partial and in-frame only. The sample has 250,000 or so clones; roughly 89% are singletons. The J gene is TRBJ1-1, the V gene TRBV10-3; D is possibly TRBD1 (5 bases). The sequence was obtained from a middle-aged man who had recovered from COVID-19. The sequenced material came from PBMCs or T cells enriched from blood (not recorded which). The CDR3: CAISDSGSTTNTEAFF. The CDR3, as DNA: TGTGCCATCAGTGATTCAGGGTCTACGACGAACACTGAAGCTTTCTTT.